What follows describes a single T cell receptor (beta chain). Clones were read by immunoSEQ multiplex PCR, and TCRdb kept only the in-frame ones, dropping some. This table holds 600,000 or so clones, approximately 95% found once. Terminally differentiated effector memory CD45RA+ cells were excluded by CCR7 positive selection of CD45RO-negative cells. The CDR3 totals 14 residues. Trimming at V came to 5 bases and at J to 1 base, leaving 2 bases not matched to a gene. The V gene's germline CDR1 is PRHDT and CDR2 FYEKMQ (reference sequence). The sample comes from a study of shared clonotypes between healthy human individuals.

The V gene is TRBV13, the J gene TRBJ2-3, with 8 positions matching TRBD2. This TCR was sampled from a woman in her twenties or thirties in good health. The sequencing sample was made of naive CD8+ T cells sorted from blood. The chain's CDR3 is CASSDGRGTDTQYF. DNA for the CDR3: TGTGCCAGCAGCGACGGGAGGGGCACAGATACGCAGTATTTT.